These 23 T cell receptor beta chains were sequenced from one sample in a study of blood T cell repertoires in COVID-19. The repertoire was sequenced with immunoSEQ multiplex PCR; TCRdb's copy has only in-frame clones and lacks some. Of approximately 190,000 clones listed, roughly 86% are singletons. The sequencing sample was made of PBMCs or T cells enriched from blood (not recorded which). The receptor set was obtained from a woman between 35 and 50 years old in a cohort exposed to, infected with or recovered from COVID-19 (not recorded which).

The genes are TRBV9 and TRBJ1-1; TRBD1 aligns across 9 bases. Per germline, CDR1 SGDLS and CDR2 YYNGEE. V was pared by 0 bases and J by 3 bases, with 9 bases of the junction left unmatched. The CDR3 sequence is 17 residues long. CDR3 sequence reads: CASSVGSGQGGDTEAFF. The CDR3 DNA is TGTGCCAGCAGCGTAGGCTCGGGACAGGGAGGGGACACTGAAGCTTTCTTT.

As concerns this clone: An end of the junction does not agree with germline; a read error may underlie this. V is TRBV6-5 and J is TRBJ1-1; D uncertain. The germline V gene has CDR1 MNHEY and CDR2 SVGAGI. The CDR3 runs 11 residues. CDR3 region: CASSYLTEAFF. The CDR3 DNA is TGTGCCAGCAGCTACTTAACTGAAGCTTTCTTT.

This clone appeared a few times. The CDR3 DNA reads TGTGCAAGTCGCTTATTCGACAGGCAGCCCCAGCATTTT. Encoded protein: CASRLFDRQPQHF. The chain combines TRBV12-2 with TRBJ1-5; TRBD1 is taken as the D call from the table, unchecked against the DNA. TRBV12-2 is deemed a pseudogene. This CDR3 has 13 amino acids.

The chain recombines TRBV7-2 with TRBJ2-7, with 8 bases identical to TRBD2. The CDR3 has 19 residues. Per germline, CDR1 SGHTA and CDR2 FQGNSA. Trimming at V came to 1 base and at J to 0 bases, leaving 14 bases not matched to a gene. DNA for the CDR3: TGTGCCAGCAGCTTAGGTCCAGCGGGAGAGATTGACGGCTCCTACGAGCAGTACTTC. This gives the protein CASSLGPAGEIDGSYEQYF. The variable domain in full, with the rest retrieved from reference TRBV7-2 and TRBJ2-7, is GAGVSQSPSNKVTEKGKDVELRCDPISGHTALYWYRQSLGQGLEFLIYFQGNSAPDKSGLPSDRFSAERTGGSVSTLTIQRTQQEDSAVYLCASSLGPAGEIDGSYEQYFGPGTRLTVT.

V usage is TRBV3-1 (or the pseudogene TRBV3-2) and J usage is TRBJ2-7, with 8 bases fitting TRBD2. This CDR3 comprises 13 residues. V dropped 4 bases and J dropped 2; count of bases not matched to a gene: 1. Germline CDR1 is LGHDT and CDR2 is YNNKEL (reference sequence). As DNA, the CDR3 is TGTGCCAGCAGCCGGACTAGCACCTACGAGCAGTACTTC. Amino acids: CASSRTSTYEQYF.

V usage is TRBV4-2 and J usage is TRBJ1-1, with TRBD1 as a possible D gene (6 bases). The CDR3 totals 18 residues. The V gene's germline CDR1 is LGHNA and CDR2 YNFKEQ. The V end was cut by 1 base, the J end by 3 bases, with 21 bases between. CDR3 sequence (DNA): TGTGCCAGCAGCCAAGGACGAACAAACAGGGAAGAGGACACTGAAGCTTTCTTT. Its protein is CASSQGRTNREEDTEAFF.

V and J are TRBV3-1 (or the pseudogene TRBV3-2) and TRBJ1-1, with D possibly matching TRBD1 (5 bases). V dropped 3 bases and J dropped 3 bases, with 8 bases sitting between them. The CDR3 runs to 13 residues. The germline CDR1 and CDR2 sequences are LGHDT and YNNKEL (reference sequence). The CDR3 spells CASSHSGDTEAFF. The CDR3 nucleotides read TGTGCCAGCAGCCACTCGGGGGACACTGAAGCTTTCTTT.

The chain employs TRBV6-5 and TRBJ1-5; D unclear. Germline V gives CDR1 MNHEY, CDR2 SVGAGI. The length of the CDR3 is 15 residues. The V end was cut by 7 bases, the J end by 3 bases, with 16 bases between. The CDR3 DNA is TGTGCCAGCACCTCCTCGGGGAGGGACAATCAGCCCCAGCATTTT. The encoded protein is CASTSSGRDNQPQHF.

The rearrangement uses TRBV28 and TRBJ1-2; possibly TRBD1 for D (6 bases). The germline CDR1 and CDR2 sequences are MDHEN and SYDVKM. With 4 bases removed from V and 5 bases from J, the gap between germline ends came to 17 bases. The CDR3 has 15 amino acids. CDR3 nucleotides: TGTGCCAGCAGTTCCGGACAGTTTCCCCGTTATGGCTACACCTTC. It translates to CASSSGQFPRYGYTF.

V usage is TRBV29-1 and J usage is TRBJ1-2; the match to TRBD1 covers 8 bases. Germline V gene sequence: CDR1 SQVTM, CDR2 ANQGSEA. V shed 2 bases, J shed 5 bases, and the junction held 7 bases outside the gene matches. This CDR3 is built from 14 residues. CDR3 DNA: TGCAGCGTTGAAAGGGCTGGACAGGGTTATGGCTACACCTTC. Residues: CSVERAGQGYGYTF.

This chain joins TRBV19 and TRBJ2-7; 7 nucleotides agree with TRBD1. The CDR3 loop spans 14 amino acids. V lost 3 bases, J lost 3 bases, and 5 bases stayed unmatched. Looked up from germline, CDR1 is LNHDA and CDR2 is SQIVND (reference sequence). CDR3 DNA sequence: TGTGCCAGTAGTATGGGCCGGGACAGCTACGAGCAGTACTTC. It codes for CASSMGRDSYEQYF.

This clone came up once. The CDR3 DNA reads TGTGCCAGCAGCCCCCACCCACCGGACAGTAGCAATCAGCCCCAGCATTTT. This codes for CASSPHPPDSSNQPQHF. The chain has TRBV11-3 and TRBJ1-5, with D tentatively TRBD1 (6 bases). Germline CDR1 SGHNT, CDR2 YENEEA. With 5 bases removed from V and 0 bases from J, the gap between germline ends came to 17 bases. CDR3 length equals 17 residues.

The chain uses TRBV12-3 or TRBV12-4 and TRBJ1-1; D is ambiguous. This CDR3 contains 13 residues. V shed 5 bases and J shed 3 bases, with 10 bases lying between them. The CDR3 DNA reads TGTGCCAGCAGTCACCTGGAGGACACTGAAGCTTTCTTT. Translation gives CASSHLEDTEAFF.

The chain carries TRBV4-1 and TRBJ1-2; 9 bases are shared with TRBD1. This CDR3 has 17 amino acids. Unmatched junction bases numbered 14, after V lost 1 base and J lost 8 bases. Germline V gene data show CDR1 as MGHRA and CDR2 as YSYEKL. CDR3 sequence: CASSQGYLDRGIKGYTF. The CDR3 DNA is TGCGCCAGCAGCCAAGGATACCTGGACAGGGGTATTAAGGGCTACACCTTC.

V usage is TRBV2 and J usage is TRBJ2-2; maybe TRBD2 (5 bases). The CDR3 extends over 11 amino acids. CDR1 is SNHLY, CDR2 FYNNEI, per germline. The V end was cut by 10 bases, the J end by 9 bases, with 12 bases between. The CDR3 DNA is TGTGCCACCATAGCGTACAGGGAGCTGTTTTTT. Translated, it gives CATIAYRELFF. Looking up the rest from reference TRBV2 and TRBJ2-2 gives the full variable domain: EPEVTQTPSHQVTQMGQEVILRCVPISNHLYFYWYRQILGQKVEFLVSFYNNEISEKSEIFDDQFSVERPDGSNFTLKIRSTKLEDSAMYFCATIAYRELFFGEGSRLTVL.

The chain links TRBV19 to TRBJ2-1; TRBD2 aligns across 10 bases. CDR3 length: 15 residues. V lost 9 bases, J lost 1 base, and 6 bases stayed unmatched. Germline CDR1 reads LNHDA; CDR2 reads SQIVND (reference sequence). CDR3 coding DNA: TGTGCCAGCCGGACTAGCGGATATTCCTACAATGAGCAGTTCTTC. This gives the protein CASRTSGYSYNEQFF.

This clone was counted only a few times. The CDR3 protein is CASLVDSSEQYF. CDR3 in DNA: TGTGCCAGCCTGGTGGACTCGAGCGAGCAGTACTTC. The chain employs TRBV2 and TRBJ2-7; the D gene is possibly TRBD2 (5 bases). V lost 8 bases to trimming and J lost 6 bases, with 14 bases between them. The CDR3 contains 12 residues. CDR1 is SNHLY, CDR2 FYNNEI, per germline.

The V gene is TRBV14, the J gene TRBJ1-5, with unresolved D. The CDR3 has 13 residues. Trimming shortened V by 4 bases and J by 0 bases, and 4 bases separated the two germline ends. CDR1 and CDR2 from the germline V gene are SGHDN and FVKESK. This CDR3 is CASSLYSNQPQHF. The CDR3 DNA reads as TGTGCCAGCAGCCTTTATAGCAATCAGCCCCAGCATTTT.

The CDR3 protein is CASSLDFQPQHF. CDR3 DNA: TGTGCCAGCAGTTTAGACTTTCAGCCCCAGCATTTT. V usage is TRBV12-3 or TRBV12-4 and J usage is TRBJ1-5; D ambiguous. V lost 1 base to trimming and J lost 6 bases, with 4 bases between them. The CDR3 is 12 residues long.

This clone was seen once. The chain recombines TRBV15 with TRBJ2-5, with D perhaps matching TRBD2 (6 bases). The CDR3 covers 20 residues. Trimming shortened V by 0 bases and J by 5 bases, and 28 bases separated the two germline ends. Germline loops: CDR1 LNHNV, CDR2 YYDKDF (reference sequence). CDR3 sequence: CATSREALASLAGRYETQYF. DNA for the CDR3: TGTGCCACCAGCAGAGAGGCACTAGCTTCTCTCGCGGGGAGGTACGAGACCCAGTACTTC.

The CDR3 loop is CASSPEGRSGYEKLFF. The CDR3 coding sequence is TGCGCCAGCAGCCCGGAGGGCCGGTCTGGGTATGAAAAACTGTTTTTT. The J gene is TRBJ1-4, the V gene TRBV5-1; D not resolved. Germline CDR1 and CDR2: SGHRS and YFSETQ. The CDR3 runs 16 residues. Trimming took off 4 bases at V and 6 bases at J, with 19 bases between the two ends.

The chain carries TRBV27 and TRBJ2-7; D is perhaps TRBD1 (6 bases). The germline gives CDR1 MNHEY, CDR2 SMNVEV (reference sequence). Trimming pared 4 bases from V and 2 bases from J, leaving 9 bases between. The CDR3 contains 13 residues. The CDR3 DNA reads TGTGCCAGCAGTTGGACAGCAGCCTACGAGCAGTACTTC. Amino acid sequence: CASSWTAAYEQYF.

This clone occurred a few times. V gene TRBV5-8 combines with J gene TRBJ2-1; D is perhaps TRBD1 (6 bases). Trimming cost V 0 bases and J 9 bases, with 22 bases left between them. CDR1 is SGHTS and CDR2 is YDEGEE in the germline V gene. CDR3 length: 17 amino acids. The CDR3: CASSLDPRDTRRGEQFF. DNA for the CDR3: TGTGCCAGCAGCTTGGACCCCCGGGACACCCGACGCGGTGAGCAGTTCTTC.